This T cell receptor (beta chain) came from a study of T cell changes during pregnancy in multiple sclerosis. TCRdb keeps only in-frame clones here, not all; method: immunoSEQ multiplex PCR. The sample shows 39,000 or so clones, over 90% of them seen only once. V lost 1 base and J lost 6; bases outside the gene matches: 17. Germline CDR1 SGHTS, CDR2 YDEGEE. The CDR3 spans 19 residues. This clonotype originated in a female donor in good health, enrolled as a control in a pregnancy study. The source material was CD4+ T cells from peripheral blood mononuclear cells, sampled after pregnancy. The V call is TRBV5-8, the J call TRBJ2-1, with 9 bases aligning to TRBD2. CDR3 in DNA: TGTGCCAGCAGCTTGTATCGGTCCAGCGGGAGGCCGGTCCGCAATGAGCAGTTCTTC. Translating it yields CASSLYRSSGRPVRNEQFF.